The 7 T cell receptor beta chains below were found in one sample sequenced in a study of graft-versus-host responses after intestinal transplantation. This table comes from immunoSEQ multiplex PCR, and its TCRdb copy is limited to in-frame clones, with some not included. The table lists tens of thousands of clones, approximately 90% of them singletons. These receptors have no identified antigens. Sequencing used unstimulated CD8+ T cells sorted from spleen or lymph node cells, obtained before intestinal transplant. These receptors were taken from a human donor who received an intestinal transplant.

The CDR3 DNA follows: TGCGCCAGCAGTGATATCGGGAATGAGCAGTTCTTC. This codes for CASSDIGNEQFF. The V gene is TRBV10-2, the J gene TRBJ2-1, with D unclear. This CDR3 is built from 12 residues. The V and J ends lost 3 bases and 7 bases respectively, with 7 bases between them. Germline V CDR1 and CDR2: WSHSY, SAAADI.

This clone was detected only once. The gene calls are TRBV13 and TRBJ1-3; 7 bases fit TRBD1. This CDR3 has 14 residues. The junction had 7 bases not matched to a gene; V was cut back by 7 bases and J by 4 bases. The germline V gene has CDR1 PRHDT and CDR2 FYEKMQ (reference sequence). CDR3 residues: CASTFRGSGNTIYF. The CDR3 DNA reads as TGTGCCAGCACCTTCAGGGGGTCCGGAAACACCATATATTTT.

The CDR3 DNA is TGTGCCAGCAGCTCAGGACAGGGGGCGACTAACGAGCAGTACTTC. This sequence encodes CASSSGQGATNEQYF. V and J are TRBV7-9 and TRBJ2-7; 11 bases align to TRBD1. V shed 4 bases, J shed 5 bases, and the junction held 7 bases outside the gene matches. Germline V gene data show CDR1 as SEHNR and CDR2 as FQNEAQ (reference sequence). There are 15 residues in the CDR3.

The chain links TRBV6-5 to TRBJ2-1, with 7 bases that match TRBD2. J lost 5 bases, V lost 5 bases, and 3 bases had no gene match. This CDR3 is 13 amino acids long. Germline lookup yields CDR1 MNHEY and CDR2 SVGAGI. The CDR3 DNA reads as TGTGCCAGCAGTCACCGGGAGGACAATGAGCAGTTCTTC. Encoded protein: CASSHREDNEQFF.

The rearrangement joins TRBV7-9 to TRBJ2-7, with a weak D call TRBD2 (5 bases). Trimming cost V 5 bases and J 6 bases, with 8 bases left between them. Germline V gene lookup returns CDR1 SEHNR and CDR2 FQNEAQ (reference sequence). The CDR3 is 11 amino acids. Written as DNA, the CDR3 is TGTGCCAGCAGCCCCGGAGGCGAGCAGTACTTC. Amino acid sequence: CASSPGGEQYF.

V is TRBV2 and J is TRBJ1-1, with D tentatively TRBD1 (6 bases). The CDR3 consists of 15 residues. V lost 2 bases to trimming and J lost 4 bases, with 14 bases between them. Germline V CDR1 and CDR2: SNHLY, FYNNEI. The CDR3 is CASSEPQGWATEAFF. The CDR3 nucleotides read TGTGCCAGCAGTGAACCCCAGGGGTGGGCCACTGAAGCTTTCTTT.

The rearrangement joins TRBV11-2 to TRBJ1-1, with D maybe TRBD1 (5 bases). CDR1 is SGHAT, CDR2 FQNNGV, per germline. The CDR3 spans 13 residues. V was clipped by 3 bases and J by 4 bases, with 9 bases between them. CDR3 amino acids: CASSLVGPTEAFF. The CDR3 DNA is TGTGCCAGCAGCTTGGTGGGGCCCACTGAAGCTTTCTTT.